This T cell receptor beta chain was sequenced during a study of human T cells and chemical hapten exposure. About the study: Small discrepancies in pooled library volume mainly accounted for the varying TCR yields per sample.

This clonotype occurred many times. Antigen: not known. Trimming shortened V by 6 bases and J by 6 bases, and 9 bases separated the two germline ends. From germline, CDR1 is SNHLY and CDR2 FYNNEI. The CDR3 has 11 residues. Points from the study as a whole: No alteration of TCRs above 1 in 1000 frequency was seen with DPC sensitization.

TCRdb used MiXCR to reprocess the RACE reads, holding one entry per CDR3 protein. This sample has 340,000 or so distinct CDR3 sequences, with about 7% found just once. Time point given: patch test 1, 2 weeks after DPC sensitization. The treatment here: therapeutic diphenylcyclopropenone sensitization with weekly scalp DPC. The specimen was whole blood, collected in connection with sensitization to the hapten diphenylcyclopropenone (DPC). The sequence came from a young woman with alopecia areata. Some clones in this sample may be carry-over from other donors' samples. The V call is TRBV2, the J call TRBJ2-7; D is unresolved. The CDR3, as DNA: TGTGCCAGCAGCCTCACCCGCGAGCAGTACTTC. Its translation: CASSLTREQYF.